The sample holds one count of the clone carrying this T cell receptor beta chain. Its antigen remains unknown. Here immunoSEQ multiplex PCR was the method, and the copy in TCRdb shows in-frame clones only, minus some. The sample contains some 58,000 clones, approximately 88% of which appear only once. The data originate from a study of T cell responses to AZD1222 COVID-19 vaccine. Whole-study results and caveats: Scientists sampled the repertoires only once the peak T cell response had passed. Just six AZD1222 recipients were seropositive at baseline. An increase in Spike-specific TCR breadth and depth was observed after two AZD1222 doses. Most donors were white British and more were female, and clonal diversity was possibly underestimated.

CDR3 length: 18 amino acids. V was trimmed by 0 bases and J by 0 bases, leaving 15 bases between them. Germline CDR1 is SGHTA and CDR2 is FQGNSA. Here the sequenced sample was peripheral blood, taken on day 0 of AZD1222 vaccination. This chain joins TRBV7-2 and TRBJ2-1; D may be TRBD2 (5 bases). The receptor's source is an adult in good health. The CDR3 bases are TGTGCCAGCAGCTTAGCCGTAGCGCCTCCAAGCTCCTACAATGAGCAGTTCTTC. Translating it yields CASSLAVAPPSSYNEQFF.